The present TCR beta chain was sequenced within a study of cytomegalovirus exposure and HLA in healthy donors. Broader study findings: Researchers reported in a later analysis that a missense DCLRE1C variant was tied to TCR beta V- and J-gene trimming.

In regard to this clone: The antigen remains undetermined.

PCR involved 60 Vbeta and 13 Jbeta primers. Profiled with immunoSEQ multiplex PCR; TCRdb holds only in-frame clones, not every one. Found here are 100,000 to 150,000 clones, about 80% of them singletons; the top ten hold around 1.8%. Sequencing was carried out using PBMCs. The sequence derives from a man aged 18 to 29 in good health and CMV-seronegative.

DNA of the CDR3: TGTGCCAGCAGCGGACGACAGGGGGTGTGGGAGACCCAGTACTTC. Translated, it gives CASSGRQGVWETQYF. The chain couples TRBV14 to TRBJ2-5, with 9 bases that match TRBD1. Germline V lookup: CDR1 SGHDN, CDR2 FVKESK. The V gene end was trimmed by 5 bases and the J gene end by 5 bases; junction bases not matched to a gene: 9. The CDR3 consists of 15 residues.